This T cell receptor beta chain was profiled in a study of beta chain features in type 1 diabetes. Findings of the study overall: The influence of HLA type on TCRB rearrangement stayed undetermined. There was a moderate but significant shortening of TCRB CDR3s in all four CD4+ subsets of Type 1 diabetes patients. Patients' naive, central memory and Treg TCRB repertoires seemed closer to one another than those of healthy donors.

cDNA synthesis used the whole RNA isolate, giving expressed TCRB sequences. Approximately 3.7 million reads per sample on average were obtained from naive, central memory and regulatory T cell samples. Generated by immunoSEQ multiplex PCR, the TCRdb table keeps only in-frame clones and is missing some. The sample yields approximately 730,000 clones, around an eighth seen once. CD4+ naive, central memory, regulatory and stem cell-like memory cells were sorted via CD45RO/CCR7/CD25/CD127/CD95/CD27. About this clone itself: Antigen unknown.

Germline V CDR1 and CDR2: MDHEN, SYDVKM. This CDR3 has 15 residues. V was clipped by 7 bases and J by 0 bases, with 13 bases between them. The sequenced material came from naive CD4+ T cells from blood. The rearrangement links TRBV28 to TRBJ2-1, with TRBD2 as a possible D gene (5 bases). The origin of this receptor is a man between 18 and 35 years old with type 1 diabetes. The CDR3 is CASISPGFSYNEQFF. The CDR3 coding sequence is TGTGCCAGCATCAGTCCGGGATTCTCCTACAATGAGCAGTTCTTC.